This TCR beta chain was sequenced during a study of shared clonotypes between healthy human individuals. This clone was counted a few times. The antigen is not known. The CDR3 runs 16 residues. Germline V gene lookup returns CDR1 MGHRA and CDR2 YSYEKL. With 0 bases clipped from V and 4 bases from J, the junction kept 6 bases outside the gene matches. Whole-study results and caveats: Sharing across a few donors was seen in 4% to 5.5% of naive CD4 clonotypes.

The data were produced by immunoSEQ multiplex PCR, yet TCRdb's version contains in-frame clones alone and is incomplete. The sample carries approximately 1.1 million clones, about 84% recorded once. The sequence derives from a young man in good health. Some clones in this sample may be carry-over from other donors' samples. V and J are TRBV4-1 and TRBJ2-7, with 10 bases fitting TRBD2. Specimen: memory CD4+ T cells from PBMCs. Subset defined: CD45RA-negative fraction. The CDR3 loop is CASSQDASGSWYEQYF. DNA of the CDR3: TGCGCCAGCAGCCAAGATGCTAGCGGGAGTTGGTACGAGCAGTACTTC.